Following are 28 T cell receptor beta chains from one sample sequenced in a study of T-cell memory formation after mild COVID-19. MiXCR, applied by TCRdb to the 5' RACE reads, yields one record per CDR3 protein. The data contain roughly 130,000 distinct CDR3 sequences, around 6.3% of them singletons. Source material: PBMCs or a T cell subset sorted from them (not recorded which). The receptors were gathered from an adult woman who had mild COVID-19 (a few samples of this study predate the infection). Cell type and time point are not known.

This clonotype was picked up a small number of times. This rearrangement joins TRBV10-3 to TRBJ2-1; D gene ambiguous. CDR3 length equals 14 residues. Germline lookup yields CDR1 ENHRY and CDR2 SYGVKD. With 0 bases removed from V and 6 bases from J, the gap between germline ends came to 9 bases. DNA for the CDR3: TGTGCCATCAGTGAGTCGGCCAGGACCAATGAGCAGTTCTTC. The encoded protein is CAISESARTNEQFF.

The chain employs TRBV29-1 and TRBJ1-2; D ambiguous. Trimming removed 6 bases from V and 7 bases from J, with 21 bases in between. This CDR3 is built from 14 residues. Germline lookup yields CDR1 SQVTM and CDR2 ANQGSEA. DNA of the CDR3: TGCAGCGTCCTGATACGGGCCCTGGGAGGTGGCTACACCTTC. The encoded protein is CSVLIRALGGGYTF.

In its sample, this clonotype was seen a few times. The V and J genes are TRBV19 and TRBJ2-2, with a weak D call TRBD1 (5 bases). The CDR3 spans 15 residues. Germline V gene lookup returns CDR1 LNHDA and CDR2 SQIVND (reference sequence). The V and J ends lost 3 bases and 6 bases respectively, with 14 bases between them. The CDR3 region has the DNA TGTGCCAGTAGTATCCGACAGCTCGGTGCCGGGGAGCTGTTTTTT. It translates to CASSIRQLGAGELFF.

The chain combines TRBV2 with TRBJ2-2; 9 nucleotides line up with TRBD1. Germline V lookup: CDR1 SNHLY, CDR2 FYNNEI. V lost 8 bases and J lost 0; bases outside the gene matches: 7. The CDR3 is 16 residues long. The CDR3 nucleotides read TGTGCCAGCGGGACAGGGTTTGTCGCGAACACCGGGGAGCTGTTTTTT. It encodes CASGTGFVANTGELFF.

V usage is TRBV24-1 and J usage is TRBJ2-3; TRBD2 matches at 7 bases. The CDR3 consists of 15 residues. Germline V CDR1 and CDR2: KGHDR, SFDVKD. The V and J ends lost 4 bases and 10 bases, in that order; junction bases with no gene match: 13. The CDR3 DNA follows: TGTGCCACCAGTGACCTGACTAGCTTCCCCGAAGCGCAGTATTTT. This gives the protein CATSDLTSFPEAQYF.

The chain joins TRBV6-5 to TRBJ2-5, with 13 positions matching TRBD2. Germline CDR1 reads MNHEY; CDR2 reads SVGAGI. V gave up 10 bases and J gave up 5 bases; unmatched junction bases: 16. The CDR3 sequence is 17 residues long. The CDR3 here is CATKVPRGTSGTETQYF. The CDR3 DNA reads TGTGCCACCAAGGTTCCCCGGGGGACTAGCGGGACTGAGACCCAGTACTTC.

This sequence joins TRBV7-2 and TRBJ2-3; no definite D call. Germline CDR1 and CDR2: SGHTA and FQGNSA. The CDR3 loop spans 16 amino acids. The V gene lost 2 bases and the J gene lost 4 bases, with 16 bases spanning the gap. The CDR3 protein is CASSLPAISSADTQYF. The CDR3 DNA is TGTGCCAGCAGCTTACCCGCTATCTCCAGCGCAGATACGCAGTATTTT.

V gene TRBV30 combines with J gene TRBJ2-1, with TRBD2 matching over 9 bases. The CDR3 consists of 14 residues. V dropped 1 base and J dropped 10; count of bases not matched to a gene: 8. Germline CDR1 reads GTSNPN; CDR2 reads SVGIG (reference sequence). As DNA, the CDR3 is TGTGCCTGGAGTGGGCTAGCGGGAAGGTACGAGCAGTTCTTC. It codes for CAWSGLAGRYEQFF.

This clonotype appeared many times. V usage is TRBV12-3 or TRBV12-4 and J usage is TRBJ1-2; TRBD1 agrees at 7 bases. The junction had 9 bases not matched to a gene; V was cut back by 6 bases and J by 8 bases. The CDR3 consists of 13 residues. The CDR3 DNA sequence: TGTGCCAGCAGCCGGACAGGAGTGAGCGGCTACACCTTC. Protein product: CASSRTGVSGYTF.

This clonotype came up many times. The chain carries TRBV20-1 and TRBJ2-7; no firm D call. The CDR3 is 16 amino acids. Per germline, CDR1 DFQATT and CDR2 SNEGSKA (reference sequence). Trimming removed 5 bases at V and 0 bases at J, with 20 bases between. The CDR3: CSASRSIGPFSYEQYF. The CDR3 coding sequence is TGCAGTGCTTCCCGAAGCATTGGACCCTTCTCCTACGAGCAGTACTTC.

The chain links TRBV12-3 or TRBV12-4 to TRBJ2-3, with D maybe TRBD2 (6 bases). This CDR3 region has 19 residues. The V end was cut by 3 bases, the J end by 1 base, with 23 bases between. CDR3 residues: CASSFGLTSYGSGTDTQYF. The DNA for the CDR3 is TGTGCCAGCAGTTTTGGGCTAACTTCTTACGGGAGTGGCACAGATACGCAGTATTTT.

This clonotype was recorded at least ten times. The chain recombines TRBV30 with TRBJ2-5; the D is unclear. Trimming cost V 4 bases and J 1 base, with 10 bases left between them. The germline V gene has CDR1 GTSNPN and CDR2 SVGIG (reference sequence). CDR3 length equals 13 residues. CDR3 DNA: TGTGCCTGGATGAAGTTGGTCCAAGAGACCCAGTACTTC. Its protein product is CAWMKLVQETQYF.

This clonotype was counted between two and nine times. This chain joins TRBV5-6 and TRBJ1-1, with TRBD1 matching over 8 bases. Unmatched junction bases numbered 4, after V lost 4 bases and J lost 2 bases. CDR1 and CDR2 (germline): SGHDT, YYEEEE. The CDR3 consists of 14 residues. CDR3 loop: CASSADRANTEAFF. The CDR3 DNA sequence: TGTGCCAGCAGCGCGGACAGGGCCAACACTGAAGCTTTCTTT.

This clonotype was seen only a few times. The chain employs TRBV6-6 and TRBJ1-3; D gene unclear. V lost 2 bases, J lost 3 bases, and 5 bases lay in between. The length of the CDR3 is 13 residues. CDR1 is MNHNY and CDR2 is SVGAGI in the germline V gene (reference sequence). In DNA form, the CDR3 reads TGTGCCAGCAGTTACCTCAGTGGAAACACCATATATTTT. The encoded protein is CASSYLSGNTIYF.

This clonotype was seen many times. The genes are TRBV20-1 and TRBJ2-7; 13 bases align to TRBD2. Germline V lookup: CDR1 DFQATT, CDR2 SNEGSKA (reference sequence). This CDR3 is built from 14 residues. V was clipped by 1 base and J by 6 bases; unmatched bases: 3. This CDR3 reads CSARGTSGSSEQYF. CDR3 bases: TGCAGTGCTAGAGGGACTAGCGGGAGCTCCGAGCAGTACTTC.

There are many counts of this clonotype. The chain couples TRBV6-5 to TRBJ2-1; D is undetermined. The germline gives CDR1 MNHEY, CDR2 SVGAGI. The length of the CDR3 is 13 residues. The ends were cut back, 5 bases at V and 0 bases at J, with 5 bases in the middle. DNA for the CDR3: TGTGCCAGCAGTCGCAGCTCCTACAATGAGCAGTTCTTC. This sequence encodes CASSRSSYNEQFF.

This chain uses TRBV4-2 with TRBJ2-1; 7 bases are a match to TRBD1. With V trimmed by 4 bases and J by 6 bases, 3 bases remained unmatched. Germline V CDR1 and CDR2: LGHNA, YNFKEQ. This CDR3 spans 13 amino acids. The CDR3 is CASSRTGANEQFF. CDR3 nucleotides: TGTGCCAGCAGCCGCACAGGGGCCAATGAGCAGTTCTTC.

This clonotype occurred a few times. The rearrangement uses TRBV24-1 and TRBJ2-5, with D possibly being TRBD1 (5 bases). Germline-derived CDR1 and CDR2 are KGHDR and SFDVKD. V lost 4 bases, J lost 5 bases, and 10 bases lay in between. The CDR3 is 13 residues long. CDR3 amino acids: CATSEPGMETQYF. CDR3 nucleotides: TGTGCCACCAGTGAACCAGGGATGGAGACCCAGTACTTC.

This clonotype turned up a few times. The chain joins TRBV18 to TRBJ2-5; D is ambiguous. The CDR3 covers 13 residues. CDR1 is KGHSH, CDR2 LQKENI, per germline. V shed 3 bases and J shed 5 bases, with 10 bases lying between them. CDR3 residues: CASSPGTLETQYF. CDR3 bases: TGTGCCAGCTCACCCGGAACCCTGGAGACCCAGTACTTC.

This chain joins TRBV7-7 and TRBJ2-2, with TRBD1 identical over 8 bases. The germline CDR1 and CDR2 sequences are SSHAT and FNYEAQ (reference sequence). The CDR3 totals 15 residues. V was clipped by 4 bases and J by 0 bases; unmatched bases: 1. The CDR3 DNA sequence: TGTGCCAGCAGCTCGGGACAGGCGAACACCGGGGAGCTGTTTTTT. Translating gives CASSSGQANTGELFF. Looking up the rest from reference TRBV7-7 and TRBJ2-2 gives the full variable domain: GAGVSQSPRYKVTKRGQDVTLRCDPISSHATLYWYQQALGQGPEFLTYFNYEAQPDKSGLPSDRFSAERPEGSISTLTIQRTEQRDSAMYRCASSSGQANTGELFFGEGSRLTVL.

This clonotype was counted a few times. V gene TRBV29-1 combines with J gene TRBJ2-3, with 7 bases aligning to TRBD2. V was clipped by 6 bases and J by 4 bases; unmatched bases: 7. Germline V gene lookup returns CDR1 SQVTM and CDR2 ANQGSEA. The CDR3 covers 13 residues. The CDR3, as DNA: TGCAGCGTCGAGCGGGATCGGGCAGATACGCAGTATTTT. Protein sequence: CSVERDRADTQYF.

This clonotype came up many times. The CDR3 DNA sequence: TGCGCCAGCAGCGCGAGCTCCTACAATGAGCAGTTCTTC. It translates to CASSASSYNEQFF. This sequence joins TRBV4-1 and TRBJ2-1; D remains unclear. The germline CDR1 and CDR2 sequences are MGHRA and YSYEKL. This CDR3 comprises 13 residues. The ends were cut back, 5 bases at V and 0 bases at J, with 5 bases in the middle.

The V call is TRBV5-1, the J call TRBJ1-6, with D hard to call. V lost 0 bases and J 8 bases, leaving 9 bases between the germline ends. The CDR3 has 14 residues. Per the germline V gene, CDR1 is SGHRS and CDR2 is YFSETQ. The CDR3 here is CASSLAGVDSPLHF. The CDR3 nucleotides are TGCGCCAGCAGCTTGGCTGGGGTGGATTCACCCCTCCACTTT.

This clonotype was picked up many times. J is TRBJ2-2 and V is TRBV6-6, with D unresolved. Trimming removed 6 bases at V and 4 bases at J, with 9 bases between. Germline assignment: CDR1 MNHNY and CDR2 SVGAGI (reference sequence). This CDR3 region has 13 residues. The CDR3: CASSQIATGELFF. As DNA, the CDR3 is TGTGCCAGCAGCCAAATCGCCACCGGGGAGCTGTTTTTT.

There are many counts of this clonotype. The V gene is TRBV15, the J gene TRBJ2-7; D call uncertain. The V gene lost 0 bases and the J gene lost 3 bases, with 6 bases spanning the gap. Looked up from germline, CDR1 is LNHNV and CDR2 is YYDKDF (reference sequence). The CDR3 runs 13 residues. CDR3 nucleotides: TGTGCCACCAGCAGAGAAGGCTTCTACGAGCAGTACTTC. Its translation: CATSREGFYEQYF.

This clonotype was picked up many times. The J gene is TRBJ2-7, the V gene TRBV6-2 or TRBV6-3; TRBD1 aligns across 9 bases. Germline CDR1 is MNHEY and CDR2 is SVGEGT. CDR3 size: 15 residues. Losses at the gene ends were 6 bases for V and 3 bases for J; bases not matched to a gene: 9. This CDR3 reads CASSPPGQGYYEQYF. The DNA of the CDR3 is TGTGCCAGCAGCCCCCCGGGACAGGGATACTACGAGCAGTACTTC.

This clonotype showed up just a few times. The chain combines TRBV12-3 or TRBV12-4 with TRBJ1-1; tentative D call: TRBD1 (6 bases). The CDR3 sequence is 14 residues long. The V end lost 7 bases, the J end lost 1 base, and 13 bases lay between the germline ends. CDR3 region: CASKGGLANTEAFF. The CDR3 bases are TGTGCCAGCAAGGGGGGGTTGGCGAACACTGAAGCTTTCTTT.

J is TRBJ2-7 and V is TRBV11-1; unclear D gene. The CDR3 is 14 amino acids. Germline lookup yields CDR1 SGHAT and CDR2 FQDESV (reference sequence). The V end lost 2 bases, the J end lost 6 bases, and 14 bases lay between the germline ends. The chain's CDR3 is CASSLNPLRGEQYF. The CDR3 region has the DNA TGTGCCAGCAGCTTAAACCCCCTAAGAGGCGAGCAGTACTTC.